Below, 26 T cell receptor beta chains from the same sample are listed, as sequenced in a study of Graves' ophthalmopathy and Graves' hyperthyroidism. Amplification from RNA transcripts yielded the TCR beta CDR3 regions. HTBI primers primed a first-round RT-PCR, and a second-round multiplex PCR followed. Each CDR3 protein gets one entry after TCRdb re-called the multiplex PCR reads with MiXCR. The data hold tens of thousands of distinct CDR3 sequences, with roughly half observed a single time. The sequencing input was peripheral blood. The receptor source for this set is an adult woman with Graves' ophthalmopathy.

This clonotype has at least ten counts. The rearrangement joins TRBV5-6 to TRBJ2-2, with D uncertain. V was pared by 3 bases and J by 3 bases, with 0 bases between. In germline, CDR1 is SGHDT, CDR2 YYEEEE. The CDR3 length is 11 residues. The CDR3 is CASSYTGELFF. CDR3 in DNA: TGTGCCAGCAGCTACACCGGGGAGCTGTTTTTT.

This clonotype was detected many times. The chain carries TRBV2 and TRBJ2-3; TRBD1 agrees at 9 bases. The CDR3 is 15 amino acids. V dropped 8 bases and J dropped 4; count of bases not matched to a gene: 10. Germline lookup yields CDR1 SNHLY and CDR2 FYNNEI. In nucleotides, the CDR3 is TGTGCCAGCTACAGGGGGCATATCCCTTCAGATACGCAGTATTTT. Amino acid sequence: CASYRGHIPSDTQYF.

The chain has TRBV7-2 and TRBJ2-5; D perhaps matches TRBD2 (5 bases). V was cut by 8 bases and J by 5 bases, with 15 bases left in between. The CDR3 runs to 13 residues. Germline V gives CDR1 SGHTA, CDR2 FQGNSA. The DNA for the CDR3 is TGTGCCAGCTGCCAAGATGGCGGGGAGACCCAGTACTTC. Amino acid sequence: CASCQDGGETQYF.

This clonotype appeared many times. The rearrangement links TRBV4-2 to TRBJ2-3, with D tentatively TRBD2 (5 bases). The germline V and J ends were trimmed by 4 bases and 1 base, with 9 bases remaining between them. This CDR3 spans 14 amino acids. Germline V gene lookup returns CDR1 LGHNA and CDR2 YNFKEQ. DNA of the CDR3: TGTGCCAGCAGCCCAGAGAGGGGCACAGATACGCAGTATTTT. Translation gives CASSPERGTDTQYF.

Worth noting for this clonotype: This likely comes from a read error, as the CDR3 has no conserved phenylalanine or tryptophan at its end. CDR3 nucleotide sequence: TGTGCCAGCAAGGAGGGTAGCAATCAGCCCCAGCATCTT. Its translation is CASKEGSNQPQHL. The rearrangement links TRBV28 to TRBJ1-5; D remains ambiguous. Germline V CDR1 and CDR2: MDHEN, SYDVKM. This CDR3 is built from 13 residues. V lost 7 bases to trimming and J lost 0 bases, with 7 bases between them.

This clonotype was seen a single time. The chain has TRBV29-1 and TRBJ2-1; tentatively, D is TRBD1 or TRBD2 (5 bases each). CDR3 size: 9 residues. V was pared by 5 bases and J by 12 bases, with 8 bases between. Germline assignment: CDR1 SQVTM and CDR2 ANQGSEA. The CDR3 DNA is TGCAGCGTTTATGGGGGGCAGTTCTTC. Translating it yields CSVYGGQFF.

The count of this clonotype is one. This chain links TRBV20-1 with TRBJ1-1; D remains ambiguous. V shed 2 bases and J shed 3 bases, with 16 bases lying between them. The CDR3 contains 15 residues. Germline V CDR1 and CDR2: DFQATT, SNEGSKA (reference sequence). The CDR3 is CSARPQTGSYTEAFF. The DNA for the CDR3 is TGCAGTGCTAGACCTCAAACGGGGAGTTACACTGAAGCTTTCTTT.

This sequence joins TRBV20-1 and TRBJ2-7; 7 nucleotides align to TRBD1. CDR1 is DFQATT, CDR2 SNEGSKA, per germline (reference sequence). J was trimmed by 3 bases and V by 3 bases; bases with no gene match: 2. The CDR3 has 12 amino acids. CDR3 amino acids: CSARGDSYEQYF. The CDR3 bases are TGCAGTGCTAGGGGGGACAGCTACGAGCAGTACTTC.

This clonotype was seen once. At one end the junction does not follow the germline gene, possibly because of a read error. The rearrangement joins TRBV5-1 to TRBJ2-1, with 10 bases matching TRBD2. The CDR3 totals 15 residues. Germline V CDR1 and CDR2: SGHRS, YFSETQ. CDR3 in amino acids: CASSLSSGSSNEQFF. The DNA for the CDR3 is TGCGCCAGTAGCTTATCTAGCGGGAGTAGCAATGAGCAGTTCTTC.

In this sample, this clonotype turned up many times. V gene TRBV6-2 or TRBV6-3 combines with J gene TRBJ2-3, with a tentative D call TRBD2 (5 bases). The ends were cut back, 5 bases at V and 1 base at J, with 13 bases in the middle. Germline V gene data show CDR1 as MNHEY and CDR2 as SVGEGT. The CDR3 covers 15 residues. In DNA, the CDR3 is TGTGCCAGCAGTGCCCCCCAGCGGCGCACAGATACGCAGTATTTT. Protein sequence: CASSAPQRRTDTQYF.

In this sample, this clonotype turned up many times. DNA of the CDR3: TGTGCCAGCAGTTCAGGGGGGCTCTCTGGAAACACCATATATTTT. Protein sequence: CASSSGGLSGNTIYF. V is TRBV6-5 and J is TRBJ1-3; 7 bases match TRBD1. In germline, CDR1 is MNHEY, CDR2 SVGAGI. The CDR3 has 15 amino acids. With V trimmed by 4 bases and J by 0 bases, 3 bases remained unmatched.

This clonotype was seen just once. The junction and the germline gene differ at one end; a read error may be behind it. This chain joins TRBV20-1 and TRBJ2-3; no definite D call. CDR3 size: 14 residues. Germline V lookup: CDR1 DFQATT, CDR2 SNEGSKA (reference sequence). The CDR3: CSARDQAGGDTRYF. CDR3 nucleotide sequence: TGCAGTGCTAGAGATCAAGCTGGTGGAGATACGCGGTATTTT.

Notes on this clonotype: It may be a read error: a sequence one base away is much more abundant. This rearrangement joins TRBV6-4 to TRBJ2-3, with D maybe TRBD2 (6 bases). The germline gives CDR1 MRHNA, CDR2 SNTAGT. The CDR3 is 15 residues long. The CDR3 here is CASSPRYTSTDTRYF. CDR3 nucleotide sequence: TGTGCCAGCAGCCCTCGATATACTAGCACAGATACGCGGTATTTT.

This clonotype was seen ten or more times. V gene TRBV9 combines with J gene TRBJ2-3; TRBD2 aligns across 7 bases. The CDR3 contains 16 residues. Trimming cost V 0 bases and J 0 bases; bases outside gene matches: 4. Germline CDR1 and CDR2: SGDLS and YYNGEE. The CDR3, as DNA: TGTGCCAGCAGCGTAGTACTAGCGCCTAGCACAGATACGCAGTATTTT. This encodes CASSVVLAPSTDTQYF. The full variable domain, rest sourced from reference TRBV9 and TRBJ2-3, is DSGVTQTPKHLITATGQRVTLRCSPRSGDLSVYWYQQSLDQGLQFLIQYYNGEERAKGNILERFSAQQFPDLHSELNLSSLELGDSALYFCASSVVLAPSTDTQYFGPGTRLTVL.

This clonotype came up many times. This sequence joins TRBV7-9 and TRBJ2-6; D may match TRBD1 or TRBD2 (7 bases each). Trimming removed 0 bases at V and 1 base at J, with 10 bases between. This CDR3 is 17 amino acids long. Germline values: CDR1 SEHNR, CDR2 FQNEAQ (reference sequence). The CDR3 region has the DNA TGTGCCAGCAGCTTAGCCAGGGGGGGATCTGGGGCCAACGTCCTGACTTTC. Protein sequence: CASSLARGGSGANVLTF.

This clonotype was counted ten times or more. The chain is built from TRBV12-3 or TRBV12-4 and TRBJ1-2; D ambiguous. V lost 1 base and J lost 8, with 5 bases in between. This CDR3 region has 11 residues. In DNA, the CDR3 is TGTGCCAGCAGTTTAGTTGGCGGCTACACCTTC. Translating it yields CASSLVGGYTF.

The chain joins TRBV16 to TRBJ2-3; 13 bases align to TRBD2. Germline CDR1 reads KGHSY; CDR2 reads FQNENV. The CDR3 sequence is 16 residues long. After removal of 4 bases from V and 4 bases from J, the junction contained 5 bases not matched to a gene. The CDR3 region has the DNA TGTGCCAGCAGCCCCGGGACTAGCGGGGTCGCAGATACGCAGTATTTT. Amino acid sequence: CASSPGTSGVADTQYF. Looking up the rest from reference TRBV16 and TRBJ2-3 gives the full variable domain: GEEVAQTPKHLVRGEGQKAKLYCAPIKGHSYVFWYQQVLKNEFKFLISFQNENVFDETGMPKERFSAKCLPNSPCSLEIQATKLEDSAVYFCASSPGTSGVADTQYFGPGTRLTVL.

This clonotype was counted at least ten times. A read error may be the cause here, since a much bigger clone is one base away. V gene TRBV10-3 combines with J gene TRBJ2-5; possibly TRBD2 for D (5 bases). Germline CDR1 reads ENHRY; CDR2 reads SYGVKD. This CDR3 is built from 15 residues. The CDR3 DNA reads as TGTGCCGTCAGTGAGTCGCGGAGCGGCAGAGAGACCCAGTACTTC. Translated, it gives CAVSESRSGRETQYF.

This clonotype was seen at least ten times. One base away lies a much larger clone, so this may be a sequencing read error. The chain employs TRBV29-1 and TRBJ1-1, with D hard to call. The CDR3 spans 13 residues. The V end lost 3 bases, the J end lost 7 bases, and 15 bases lay between the germline ends. Germline lookup yields CDR1 SQVTM and CDR2 ANQGSEA. The CDR3 DNA reads as TGCAGCGTTGACAGGATCGATCGGAATGAAGCTTTCTTT. Its protein product is CSVDRIDRNEAFF.

Many counts were recorded for this clonotype. V is TRBV28 and J is TRBJ1-2; D possibly corresponds to TRBD1 (5 bases). V lost 4 bases to trimming and J lost 4 bases, with 13 bases between them. In germline, CDR1 is MDHEN, CDR2 SYDVKM. The CDR3 consists of 14 residues. This chain's CDR3 is CASSSDSGIYGYTF. Here the CDR3 DNA reads TGTGCCAGCAGTTCGGACTCAGGGATCTATGGCTACACCTTC.

The chain carries TRBV20-1 and TRBJ1-4, with 8 bases identical to TRBD1. The V and J ends lost 0 bases and 8 bases, in that order; junction bases with no gene match: 2. The CDR3 totals 13 residues. Germline loops: CDR1 DFQATT, CDR2 SNEGSKA (reference sequence). In DNA, the CDR3 is TGCAGTGCTAGAGAAACAGGGGGGGAAAAACTGTTTTTT. Protein: CSARETGGEKLFF.

This clonotype was seen many times. The chain links TRBV20-1 to TRBJ1-3; D remains ambiguous. The CDR3 contains 14 residues. V was cut by 3 bases and J by 0 bases, with 9 bases left in between. Germline values: CDR1 DFQATT, CDR2 SNEGSKA (reference sequence). Here the CDR3 DNA reads TGCAGTGCTAGGCTCGCATACTCTGGAAACACCATATATTTT. Protein: CSARLAYSGNTIYF.

This sequence joins TRBV20-1 and TRBJ2-7, with 8 bases aligning to TRBD1. Trimming cost V 2 bases and J 4 bases; bases outside gene matches: 13. The CDR3 has 16 amino acids. Per the germline V gene, CDR1 is DFQATT and CDR2 is SNEGSKA (reference sequence). CDR3: CSARNTPGTGTYEQYF. In DNA form, the CDR3 reads TGCAGTGCTAGAAATACTCCGGGGACAGGTACTTACGAGCAGTACTTC.

This clonotype has just one count. A junction end diverges from the germline sequence, so it may reflect a read error. The chain is built from TRBV7-2 and TRBJ2-7, with TRBD2 as a possible D gene (6 bases). This CDR3 has 13 amino acids. Per the germline V gene, CDR1 is SGHTA and CDR2 is FQGNSA. CDR3 loop: CASSQTRGYERYF. DNA of the CDR3: TGCGCCAGCAGCCAGACTAGAGGGTACGAGCGGTACTTC.

As concerns this clonotype: Given the absence of the conserved phenylalanine or tryptophan at the CDR3 end, a read error is likely. V is TRBV5-1 and J is TRBJ1-1; maybe TRBD1 (5 bases). CDR1 is SGHRS and CDR2 is YFSETQ in the germline V gene. Between the trimmed V and J ends, which lost 2 bases and 4 bases, there was a span of 18 bases. The CDR3 is 16 amino acids. The CDR3 DNA reads TGCGCCAGCAGCTTCCGGGGCAGGGTCAGTGGCACTGAAGCTTTCTTA. Protein product: CASSFRGRVSGTEAFL.

This clonotype showed up many times. The V call is TRBV4-3, the J call TRBJ2-3, with a possible D match to TRBD1 (6 bases). V was pared by 0 bases and J by 6 bases, with 13 bases between. Germline CDR1 LGHNA, CDR2 YSLEER. The length of the CDR3 is 15 residues. DNA for the CDR3: TGCGCCAGCAGCCAAGACCCCAGGGGTTCCGATACGCAGTATTTT. Its translation is CASSQDPRGSDTQYF.